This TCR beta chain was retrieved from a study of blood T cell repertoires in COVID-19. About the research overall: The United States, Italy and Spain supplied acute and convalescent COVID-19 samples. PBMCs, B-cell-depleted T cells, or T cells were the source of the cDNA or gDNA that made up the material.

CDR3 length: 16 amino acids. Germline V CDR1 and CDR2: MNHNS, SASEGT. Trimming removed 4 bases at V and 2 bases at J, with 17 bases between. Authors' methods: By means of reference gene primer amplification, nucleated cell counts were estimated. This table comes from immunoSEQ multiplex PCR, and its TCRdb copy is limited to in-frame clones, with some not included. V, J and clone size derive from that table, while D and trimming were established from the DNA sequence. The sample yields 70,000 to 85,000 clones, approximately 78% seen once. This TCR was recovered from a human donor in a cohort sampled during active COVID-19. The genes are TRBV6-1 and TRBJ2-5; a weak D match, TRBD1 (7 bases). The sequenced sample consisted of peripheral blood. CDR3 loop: CASSGGGAGGQETQYF. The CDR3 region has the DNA TGTGCCAGCAGTGGAGGAGGGGCAGGGGGGCAAGAGACCCAGTACTTC.